One and the same sample provided the 23 T cell receptor beta chains below, sequenced in a study of T cell repertoires in cytomegalovirus infection (dated by TCRdb to between 2018 and 2020). Sequencer: Illumina HiSeq 1500. TCRdb trimmed public reads at Q25 via fastp, called clones via MiXCR and kept in-frame beta chains. Under each unique CDR3 protein, matching rows form one entry showing the most common genes and DNA. The sample has just over 150,000 distinct CDR3 sequences on record, about a quarter of them singletons. The ten largest clones take up approximately 11% of the sample. The material sequenced was PBMCs. The source is a human donor in good health (CMV status not recorded). Some clones in this sample may be carry-over from other donors' samples.

Worth noting for this clonotype: A read error may be the cause here, since a much bigger clone is one base away. V usage is TRBV5-4 and J usage is TRBJ2-2; D is ambiguous. The V gene lost 4 bases and the J gene lost 3 bases, with 4 bases spanning the gap. This CDR3 is 12 amino acids long. CDR1 and CDR2 from the germline V gene are SGHNT and YYREEE (reference sequence). For the CDR3, the DNA is TGTGCCAGCAGCCCGCACACCGGGGAGCTGTTTTTT. It is translated as CASSPHTGELFF.

This clonotype has only a few counts. The rearrangement uses TRBV28 and TRBJ1-3; D is perhaps TRBD1 (5 bases). The CDR3 totals 12 residues. From germline, CDR1 is MDHEN and CDR2 SYDVKM. As DNA, the CDR3 is TGTTCCGCCGGGGGAACTGGAAACACCATATATTTT. It is translated as CSAGGTGNTIYF.

The chain employs TRBV12-3 or TRBV12-4 and TRBJ2-2; TRBD2 agrees at 7 bases. The trim removed 2 bases at V and 6 bases at J, leaving 3 bases unmatched. CDR3 length: 14 amino acids. DNA for the CDR3: TGTGCCAGCAGTTTAATGGGGGGGGCCGGGGAGCTGTTTTTT. Its translation: CASSLMGGAGELFF.

This clonotype has only one observation. This chain joins TRBV24-1 and TRBJ2-3; 8 positions match TRBD2. From germline, CDR1 is KGHDR and CDR2 SFDVKD. The CDR3 is made up of 15 amino acids. V lost 5 bases, J lost 8 bases, and 11 bases stayed unmatched. CDR3 nucleotide sequence: TGTGCCACCAGTGGTCGGGGGGGCCGCGCAGGTACGCAGTATTTT. This gives the protein CATSGRGGRAGTQYF.

This clonotype was detected many times. The V and J genes are TRBV7-9 and TRBJ1-5, with 11 positions matching TRBD1. Germline V gives CDR1 SEHNR, CDR2 FQNEAQ (reference sequence). The CDR3 loop spans 15 amino acids. The J segment lost 5 bases and the V segment lost 3 bases, leaving 3 bases of the junction unmatched. CDR3 coding DNA: TGTGCCAGCAGCTTGGGGACAGGGGGAGATCAGCCCCAGCATTTT. Protein product: CASSLGTGGDQPQHF.

This clonotype has just a few counts. One end of the junction fails to match germline, which may point to a read error. The genes are TRBV12-3 or TRBV12-4 and TRBJ2-2; D might be TRBD1 (5 bases). The CDR3 contains 15 residues. The CDR3 DNA reads TGTGCCAGCAGTTTACAGGGCTCGAACACCAGGGAGCTGTTTTTT. Protein: CASSLQGSNTRELFF.

CDR3 DNA: TGCGCCAGCAGCCCGAATCAACAGGGGGCAGAAAACATTCAGTACTTC. Amino acid sequence: CASSPNQQGAENIQYF. The genes are TRBV4-1 and TRBJ2-4; 9 bases are shared with TRBD1. The CDR3 spans 16 residues. Germline trimming cut 4 bases from V and 5 bases from J; bases unmatched to any gene: 9. From germline, CDR1 is MGHRA and CDR2 YSYEKL.

This clonotype occurred many times. This chain uses TRBV7-2 with TRBJ2-4; TRBD2 matches at 9 bases. Germline V gives CDR1 SGHTA, CDR2 FQGNSA. The V segment lost 1 base and the J segment 6 bases; nucleotides outside the gene matches: 10. There are 17 residues in the CDR3. CDR3 region: CASSLEGSGSLGNIQYF. DNA for the CDR3: TGTGCCAGCAGCTTAGAGGGTAGCGGGAGTTTGGGAAACATTCAGTACTTC.

In its sample, this clonotype was seen many times. The V and J genes are TRBV7-2 and TRBJ2-4, with D hard to call. The germline V and J ends were trimmed by 5 bases and 5 bases, with 7 bases remaining between them. The CDR3 has 12 amino acids. Germline CDR1 is SGHTA and CDR2 is FQGNSA. CDR3 nucleotides: TGTGCCAGCAGCCCAACAGAAAACATTCAGTACTTC. This sequence encodes CASSPTENIQYF.

Ten or more counts support this clonotype. The chain carries TRBV12-3 or TRBV12-4 and TRBJ1-2, with D perhaps TRBD1 (5 bases). This CDR3 has 14 amino acids. Trimming left V 6 bases short and J 5 bases short, with 16 bases between. Written as DNA, the CDR3 is TGTGCCAGCAGCCCCGATACAGGCGAATATGGCTACACCTTC. It translates to CASSPDTGEYGYTF.

This clonotype was seen at least ten times. An end of the junction differs from the germline gene, which may be a read error. The chain couples TRBV7-3 to TRBJ2-3; TRBD2 might be the D (6 bases). Germline values: CDR1 SGHTA, CDR2 FQGTGA. CDR3 length: 16 amino acids. The CDR3 DNA reads TGTGCCAGCAGTTTAAATAGCGGTTCCTTGGCAGATACGCAGTATTTT. Protein sequence: CASSLNSGSLADTQYF.

The chain joins TRBV28 to TRBJ2-7; 8 nucleotides match TRBD1. The CDR3 loop spans 15 amino acids. In germline, CDR1 is MDHEN, CDR2 SYDVKM. Trimming at V came to 5 bases and at J to 0 bases, leaving 6 bases not matched to a gene. CDR3 nucleotide sequence: TGTGCCAGCAGTCCAGGGGGCCCTCTCTCCTACGAGCAGTACTTC. Translated, it gives CASSPGGPLSYEQYF.

The chain carries TRBV5-1 and TRBJ1-4; TRBD1 might be the D (5 bases). V was cut by 0 bases and J by 5 bases, with 17 bases left in between. The CDR3 has 17 amino acids. Per the germline V gene, CDR1 is SGHRS and CDR2 is YFSETQ. CDR3 DNA sequence: TGCGCCAGCAGCTTGGTCGGACCGGGACCTGGGAATGAAAAACTGTTTTTT. Its protein is CASSLVGPGPGNEKLFF.

V and J are TRBV19 and TRBJ1-1, with TRBD1 as a possible D gene (6 bases). In germline, CDR1 is LNHDA, CDR2 SQIVND (reference sequence). The length of the CDR3 is 15 residues. Between the trimmed V and J ends, which lost 8 bases and 5 bases, there was a span of 21 bases. The CDR3 nucleotides read TGTGCCAGTCATACGACAGGCTCGGGAAAGACTGAAGCTTTCTTT. Protein: CASHTTGSGKTEAFF.

This clonotype was counted ten times or more. V gene TRBV7-8 combines with J gene TRBJ2-7, with 15 bases identical to TRBD2. The CDR3 covers 16 residues. CDR1 is SGHVS and CDR2 is FQNEAQ in the germline V gene. Unmatched junction bases numbered 6, after V lost 5 bases and J lost 4 bases. CDR3 sequence (DNA): TGTGCCAGCAGCCTGGGACTAGCGGGGGGCATTTACGAGCAGTACTTC. This codes for CASSLGLAGGIYEQYF.

This clonotype was detected a few times. V and J are TRBV20-1 and TRBJ2-1; 7 nucleotides match TRBD2. The CDR3 covers 15 residues. V was pared by 6 bases and J by 7 bases, with 15 bases of the junction left unmatched. The germline V gene encodes CDR1 DFQATT and CDR2 SNEGSKA (reference sequence). CDR3 loop: CSAPFPAGTWNEQFF. CDR3 bases: TGCAGTGCCCCCTTCCCAGCGGGAACTTGGAATGAGCAGTTCTTC.

This clonotype was seen repeatedly, ten times or more. This sequence joins TRBV7-3 and TRBJ2-1; D is unresolved. Germline CDR1 reads SGHTA; CDR2 reads FQGTGA. This CDR3 is 16 amino acids long. V lost 6 bases, J lost 0 bases, and 15 bases lay in between. The CDR3 DNA is TGTGCCAGCAGTCCCATCAAGACGAGCTCCTACAATGAGCAGTTCTTC. This codes for CASSPIKTSSYNEQFF.

The sample holds one count of this clonotype. One end of the junction is discordant with germline, which a read error may explain. This rearrangement joins TRBV18 to TRBJ2-2; D perhaps matches TRBD2 (6 bases). The CDR3 is 15 amino acids. The germline CDR1 and CDR2 sequences are KGHSH and LQKENI. CDR3 coding DNA: TGTGCCAGCTCACCACGTCTAGCGAAGACCGGGGAGCTGTTTTTT. This translates into CASSPRLAKTGELFF.

The table lists this clonotype with many counts. The rearrangement joins TRBV7-8 to TRBJ2-2; D is possibly TRBD2 (5 bases). The germline V and J ends were trimmed by 8 bases and 1 base, with 14 bases remaining between them. This CDR3 spans 15 amino acids. The V gene's germline CDR1 is SGHVS and CDR2 FQNEAQ. CDR3 in amino acids: CASGGPAVNTGELFF. The CDR3 region has the DNA TGTGCCAGCGGTGGGCCAGCGGTGAACACCGGGGAGCTGTTTTTT.

In its sample, this clonotype was seen many times. The chain carries TRBV6-5 and TRBJ2-6, with D perhaps TRBD2 (5 bases). The CDR3 runs to 14 residues. Trimming shortened V by 8 bases and J by 2 bases, and 10 bases separated the two germline ends. Per germline, CDR1 MNHEY and CDR2 SVGAGI. In DNA form, the CDR3 reads TGTGCCAGCGGCGAGGGAGCTGGGGCCAACGTCCTGACTTTC. Its protein product is CASGEGAGANVLTF.

Ten or more counts support this clonotype. The chain combines TRBV7-6 with TRBJ2-1; the D gene is possibly TRBD1 (5 bases). Trimming left V 4 bases short and J 5 bases short, with 15 bases between. The V gene's germline CDR1 is SGHVS and CDR2 FNYEAQ. CDR3 size: 15 residues. In DNA, the CDR3 is TGTGCCAGCAGCTCAACAGGCTTTGGGAACAATGAGCAGTTCTTC. Its protein is CASSSTGFGNNEQFF.

This clonotype was picked up many times. The CDR3: CASSSDPRTGELFF. The CDR3 bases are TGTGCCAGCAGTTCGGACCCTCGCACCGGGGAGCTGTTTTTT. This rearrangement joins TRBV6-2 or TRBV6-3 to TRBJ2-2; D not certain. The V gene lost 4 bases and the J gene lost 4 bases, with 10 bases spanning the gap. Germline-derived CDR1 and CDR2 are MNHEY and SVGEGT. The CDR3 has 14 residues.

V is TRBV4-1 and J is TRBJ2-1; D ambiguous. Looked up from germline, CDR1 is MGHRA and CDR2 is YSYEKL. V lost 2 bases and J lost 6, with 2 bases in between. The CDR3 is 11 amino acids. CDR3 loop: CASSQLNEQFF. For the CDR3, the DNA is TGCGCCAGCAGCCAACTCAATGAGCAGTTCTTC.